What follows describes a single T cell receptor (beta chain). Its antigen target is currently unknown. Per-base qualities were not stored, and no clone one base away is much larger. The source of the sample is a study of shared clonotypes between healthy human individuals (dated by TCRdb to the early 2020s). Notes on the research overall: A couple of women and a few men aged 18 to 49 years were included in the cohort. To estimate repertoire size and how much clonotypes are shared between individuals, the study performed deep sequencing of blood TCR repertoires from roughly five healthy adults. Different laboratories and diverse techniques were used to prepare libraries and sequence TCR repertoires, to increase sequencing depth and limit assay-specific biases. Leukapheresis yielded between about 0.85 and 9.5 billion PBMCs per donor. Paper-wide results and their limitations: Only blood was sampled, and tissue TCR repertoires likely differ from those in blood. Based on pairwise subsampling, the degree of clonotype sharing among donors was expected to be affected by sequencing depth. The genetic and exposure-history diversity represented was limited by the small number of donors.

The donors were healthy, HIV-negative adults who had no recently reported acute infections or vaccinations. Every donor was a Caucasian adult residing in Nashville, Tennessee, USA. For unsorted samples, 90 million or so PBMCs were counted and genomic DNA was extracted with the QIAamp DNA Blood Mini kit. Blood was obtained by leukapheresis, after which PBMCs were separated by Ficoll-Histopaque density gradient centrifugation and cryopreserved in liquid nitrogen vapor phase. Unmatched junction bases come to 5, with V trimmed by 4 bases and J by 4 bases. CDR1 is given as SGHRS and CDR2 as YFSETQ, both from the germline V gene. From cysteine to phenylalanine, the CDR3 is 15 amino acids long. CDR3 DNA is the only sequence kept; it has 45 bases, read in frame from the first base. Using the deep immunoSEQ assay, TCR CDR3 regions were amplified from genomic DNA by multiplex PCR. Extracted genomic DNA from each cell subset was spread evenly across all wells of several immunoSEQ 96-well plates, with each plate serving as a replicate. For unsorted PBMC, each replicate PCR was loaded with approximately 0.3 ug genomic DNA, equivalent to roughly 31,000 T cell genomes. Ten immunoSEQ deep assay plates were used to sequence the unsorted PBMC genomic DNA. Purified libraries were measured with a Qubit 3.0 fluorometer, size-checked on a Bioanalyzer 2100, and measured again with the KAPA Library Quantification kit. Every immunoSEQ 96-well plate was sequenced on a separate single-read 150-cycle Illumina NextSeq 550 flow cell. The source study handled its data this way. The immunoSEQ output contained only junctional sequences without quality scores, so filtering could not match that applied to full-length reads. Sequences were annotated with PyIR, a Python wrapper for IgBLAST v1.9, using IMGT germline references to assign V/J genes and CDR3. Reads were filtered out if the reads had weak V/J assignments (E-value above 1e-6), no CDR3, stop codons, out-of-frame junctions, or ambiguous translated residues. V3J clonotypes were defined by identical inferred V gene, J gene, and CDR3 amino acid sequence. The percentage overlap between two repertoires was calculated by dividing the number of shared unique clonotypes by the size of the smaller repertoire. RTK rarefaction, the Chao1 estimator, and Recon v2.1 estimates of unobserved clonotypes were used to assess repertoire richness. The table was pulled from immuneACCESS by TCRdb, which kept in-frame rearrangements only. Such tables lose some clones; where checked, under half of the loss comes from unresolved V genes, and the rest has no known cause. That table is the source of V, J and clone size, and D and trimming were worked out from the DNA. Across this sample there are around 430,000 clones, with around 75% seen only once. The ten largest clonotypes hold roughly 13% of the sample.

The sequenced sample was PBMCs. Here the chain combines TRBV5-1 and TRBJ2-7; 13 middle bases align to TRBD2. The TCR sequence derives from a middle-aged woman in good health. Some clones in this sample may be carry-over from other donors' samples. The DNA reads as follows: TGCGCCAGCAGCGGCGGGACTAGCGGGAAATACGAGCAGTACTTC. This gives the protein CASSGGTSGKYEQYF.